This TCR beta chain appears in the sequencing data of a study of blood T cell repertoires in COVID-19. Study summary: COVID-19 samples, acute and convalescent, were from the United States, Italy and Spain. Nucleic acid was either cDNA or gDNA, and it came from T cells, B-cell-depleted T cells, or PBMCs.

In the original analysis: Quantification of nucleated cells was approximated via reference gene primer amplification. Only in-frame clones appear in the TCRdb table, and some are missing; sequencing was by immunoSEQ multiplex PCR. D and trimming were read from the DNA, whereas the V and J calls and clone size are those reported in that table. This sample yields tens of thousands of clones, of which around 83% are seen a single time; less than 20% belongs to the top ten. This clone appeared a single time. Specimen: peripheral blood. The source of this sequence is a human donor in a cohort sampled during active COVID-19.

The CDR3 nucleotides are TGTGCCAGCAGCTTAGGAGCAGGGAACACCGGGGAGCTGTTTTTT. Translated, it gives CASSLGAGNTGELFF. The rearrangement links TRBV7-9 to TRBJ2-2; D unclear. Trimming removed 1 base at V and 1 base at J, with 7 bases between. Germline V gene sequence: CDR1 SEHNR, CDR2 FQNEAQ (reference sequence). The CDR3 is 15 residues long.